This entry lists 6 T cell receptor beta chains sequenced from one sample in a study of T cell clonality in common variable immunodeficiency. Using immunoSEQ multiplex PCR, the repertoire was profiled, and TCRdb retains in-frame clones only, with some absent. Listed for the sample are 30,000 to 35,000 clones, none seen a single time. Sequenced sample: peripheral blood mononuclear cells. The receptors derive from a person aged 18 to 69 in good health.

At least ten counts were recorded for this clone. The CDR3 end falls 3 residues outside the read, so it is completed with the germline J gene. The rearrangement links TRBV6-4 to TRBJ1-4; 7 nucleotides line up with TRBD1. The V and J ends lost 3 bases and 5 bases, in that order; junction bases with no gene match: 9. Germline CDR1 and CDR2: MRHNA and SNTAGT. CDR3 length equals 16 residues. The CDR3 reads CASSEHPGQPNEKLFF. The covered CDR3 bases are TGTGCCAGCAGTGAGCACCCGGGACAGCCGAATGAAAAA.

This clone was counted many times. Coverage ceases 3 residues before the CDR3 finishes, and the germline J gene fills in the end. The chain carries TRBV7-6 and TRBJ2-1; 10 bases are shared with TRBD2. V dropped 2 bases and J dropped 8; count of bases not matched to a gene: 6. The CDR3 is 15 amino acids. The germline V gene encodes CDR1 SGHVS and CDR2 FNYEAQ. The CDR3 DNA, read in part, is TGTGCCAGCAGCTTACGAGCGGGAGGGGTTGATGAG. This translates into CASSLRAGGVDE. The whole CDR3 protein is CASSLRAGGVDEQFF.

This clone was seen a handful of times. The CDR3 goes on 3 residues after the read ends, and that part is filled in from the germline J gene. The rearrangement uses TRBV30 and TRBJ2-2, with unresolved D. Germline values: CDR1 GTSNPN, CDR2 SVGIG (reference sequence). The CDR3 totals 15 residues. CDR3 residues: CAWADVGSTNEKLFF. The DNA read from the CDR3 is TGTGCCTGGGCCGACGTCGGGTCAACTAATGAAAAG.

Ten or more counts support this clone. Read coverage stops 3 residues before the CDR3 terminus; the germline J gene supplies the remainder. The V gene is TRBV30, the J gene TRBJ2-1, with 9 bases that match TRBD1. There are 15 residues in the CDR3. J gave up 6 bases and V 4 bases, and 10 bases lay outside the gene matches. Germline V lookup: CDR1 GTSNPN, CDR2 SVGIG (reference sequence). CDR3: CAWTVGDRVLNEQFF. The covered CDR3 bases are TGTGCCTGGACCGTCGGGGACAGGGTGCTCAATGAG.

This clone was seen repeatedly, ten times or more. The read is 3 residues too short to cover the CDR3 end, so that end is filled in from the germline J gene. The chain links TRBV20-1 to TRBJ1-5; the D gene is possibly TRBD1 (6 bases). V was trimmed by 6 bases and J by 1 base, leaving 10 bases between them. CDR1 is DFQATT and CDR2 is SNEGSKA in the germline V gene (reference sequence). The length of the CDR3 is 13 residues. The part of the CDR3 DNA that was read is TGCAGTGCAAACAGGGAAAGCAATCAGCCC. This codes for CSANRESNQP. The whole CDR3 sequence is CSANRESNQPQHF.

This clone was observed many times. The read is 3 residues too short to cover the CDR3 end, so that end is filled in from the germline J gene. The chain recombines TRBV7-9 with TRBJ1-2; D remains ambiguous. This CDR3 has 13 residues. The V end was cut by 1 base, the J end by 6 bases, with 9 bases between. CDR1 and CDR2 from the germline V gene are SEHNR and FQNEAQ (reference sequence). The CDR3 DNA, read in part, is TGTGCCAGCAGCTTAGAACATGCGGATGGC. Its protein product is CASSLEHADG. The entire CDR3 sequence reads CASSLEHADGYTF.